This TCR beta chain derives from a study of T-cell reconstitution after alpha-beta-depleted transplantation in children. As concerns this clonotype: Its antigen is currently unknown.

Findings and limits, study-wide: Several hundred graft clones that had expanded were reportedly the source of alpha-beta T cells about two months after transplant. T-cell counts and diversity at one year following transplant were attributed mainly to newly produced T cells. Certain patients had high TCRbeta diversity at day 60, and it came from recipient T cells and thymic progenitors that survived.

Researchers prepared the TCRbeta library using unique molecular identifiers, the study reports. Each CDR3 protein is one row after TCRdb ran MiXCR on the PCR reads. The sample holds hundreds of thousands of distinct CDR3 sequences; 16% are singletons and the top ten take approximately 28%. This material consisted of PBMCs, mostly from graft donor cells, taken 360 days after TCRalphabeta/CD19-depleted stem cell transplant. The receptor was isolated from a boy younger than two who had a stem cell transplant for Wiskott-Aldrich syndrome, so the T cells may come from the graft donor.

The CDR3 protein is CASSERGGDTGELFF. The CDR3 nucleotides read TGTGCCAGCAGTGAGCGTGGGGGGGACACCGGGGAGCTGTTTTTT. The genes are TRBV2 and TRBJ2-2; TRBD2 matches 7 bases. The CDR3 covers 15 residues. J lost 3 bases, V lost 3 bases, and 4 bases had no gene match. CDR1 and CDR2 from the germline V gene are SNHLY and FYNNEI.